These 32 T cell receptor beta chains share one sample of origin, sequenced in a study of blood T cell repertoires in COVID-19. The method was immunoSEQ multiplex PCR; TCRdb's version includes in-frame clones alone and lacks a portion of them. The sample has 110,000 or so clones, around 90% seen once. The specimen was peripheral blood. The receptor source for this set is a human donor in a cohort sampled during active COVID-19.

This chain uses TRBV4-2 with TRBJ2-1, with 10 bases matching TRBD2. CDR1 and CDR2 (germline): LGHNA, YNFKEQ. The ends lost 4 bases at V and 3 bases at J; junction bases unmatched: 3. The CDR3 is made up of 15 amino acids. CDR3 nucleotides: TGTGCCAGCAGCCCTAGCGGGAGTGTCTACAATGAGCAGTTCTTC. This codes for CASSPSGSVYNEQFF.

This chain uses TRBV27 with TRBJ1-1; D gene ambiguous. The CDR3 loop spans 16 amino acids. Germline CDR1 is MNHEY and CDR2 is SMNVEV (reference sequence). The germline V and J ends were trimmed by 3 bases and 0 bases, with 14 bases remaining between them. The CDR3 is CASSFSGERVNTEAFF. CDR3 DNA sequence: TGTGCCAGCAGTTTTAGCGGGGAGAGGGTGAACACTGAAGCTTTCTTT.

This clone was recorded a few times. This chain connects TRBV6-6 to TRBJ1-4; possible D gene TRBD1, 5 bases. The CDR3 has 17 amino acids. The germline V gene encodes CDR1 MNHNY and CDR2 SVGAGI (reference sequence). The V end was cut by 5 bases, the J end by 0 bases, with 16 bases between. The CDR3 DNA is TGTGCCAGCAGTCCCAGGGATTCAAAGACAACTAATGAAAAACTGTTTTTT. Translation gives CASSPRDSKTTNEKLFF.

This chain connects TRBV9 to TRBJ1-6, with 9 nucleotides matching TRBD1. The CDR3 extends over 17 amino acids. CDR1 is SGDLS, CDR2 YYNGEE, per germline. V lost 4 bases, J lost 7 bases, and 12 bases stayed unmatched. CDR3 nucleotides: TGTGCCAGCAGCTCTGGGGGGACAGGGTTGTCCAATTCACCCCTCCACTTT. Translating it yields CASSSGGTGLSNSPLHF.

The genes are TRBV10-3 and TRBJ1-1; TRBD1 aligns across 8 bases. The junction had 11 bases not matched to a gene; V was cut back by 3 bases and J by 5 bases. The CDR3 consists of 16 residues. Germline-derived CDR1 and CDR2 are ENHRY and SYGVKD. This chain's CDR3 is CAISEFPTGVLTEAFF. In DNA, the CDR3 is TGTGCCATCAGTGAATTCCCGACAGGGGTCCTTACTGAAGCTTTCTTT.

The V call is TRBV7-2, the J call TRBJ1-5, with 7 bases fitting TRBD1. This CDR3 spans 13 amino acids. Germline CDR1 is SGHTA and CDR2 is FQGNSA. The junction had 1 base not matched to a gene; V was cut back by 5 bases and J by 3 bases. DNA for the CDR3: TGTGCCAGCAGCGACAGGGTCAATCAGCCCCAGCATTTT. Its protein is CASSDRVNQPQHF.

This sequence joins TRBV5-1 and TRBJ1-1; the match to TRBD1 covers 10 bases. V was pared by 6 bases and J by 3 bases, with 2 bases of the junction left unmatched. The germline CDR1 and CDR2 sequences are SGHRS and YFSETQ. The CDR3 sequence is 13 residues long. In nucleotides, the CDR3 is TGCGCCAGCAAGGGGACAGGGGACACTGAAGCTTTCTTT. It encodes CASKGTGDTEAFF.

The chain combines TRBV29-1 with TRBJ2-5, with 9 bases matching TRBD1. CDR1 is SQVTM and CDR2 is ANQGSEA in the germline V gene. The CDR3 runs 13 residues. The V segment lost 3 bases and the J segment 4 bases; nucleotides outside the gene matches: 3. CDR3 in amino acids: CSVDDRGLETQYF. For the CDR3, the DNA is TGCAGCGTTGACGACAGGGGGTTAGAGACCCAGTACTTC. Full variable domain (remainder filled in from reference TRBV29-1 and TRBJ2-5): SAVISQKPSRDICQRGTSLTIQCQVDSQVTMMFWYRQQPGQSLTLIATANQGSEATYESGFVIDKFPISRPNLTFSTLTVSNMSPEDSSIYLCSVDDRGLETQYFGPGTRLLVL.

This clone has just a few counts. The chain has TRBV9 and TRBJ1-6, with D possibly being TRBD1 (5 bases). Germline CDR1 SGDLS, CDR2 YYNGEE. V was cut by 4 bases and J by 0 bases, with 8 bases left in between. This CDR3 region has 15 residues. CDR3 bases: TGTGCCAGCAGCAGCGACAGCTCCTATAATTCACCCCTCCACTTT. It specifies CASSSDSSYNSPLHF.

The gene calls are TRBV21-1 and TRBJ2-7; TRBD1 is taken as the D call from the table, unchecked against the DNA. TRBV21-1 is a documented pseudogene. The CDR3 has 18 amino acids. The CDR3 spells CASSKRGDRGFLPYEQYF. In DNA, the CDR3 is TGTGCCAGCAGCAAAAGAGGCGACAGGGGCTTCCTTCCGTACGAGCAGTACTTC.

The chain recombines TRBV7-9 with TRBJ1-4; D may be TRBD1 (5 bases). V lost 2 bases and J lost 2, with 18 bases in between. The CDR3 consists of 18 residues. CDR1 SEHNR and CDR2 FQNEAQ come from the germline V gene (reference sequence). CDR3 in DNA: TGTGCCAGCAGCTTAATACGGACATCTCCCGCGACTAATGAAAAACTGTTTTTT. It is translated as CASSLIRTSPATNEKLFF.

The chain employs TRBV5-1 and TRBJ2-7, with D possibly matching TRBD1 (6 bases). The CDR3 contains 15 residues. Germline V gene data show CDR1 as SGHRS and CDR2 as YFSETQ. Trimming shortened V by 0 bases and J by 4 bases, and 14 bases separated the two germline ends. As DNA, the CDR3 is TGCGCCAGCAGCTTGGGGGCAGGGGTCCTTTACGAGCAGTACTTC. As protein: CASSLGAGVLYEQYF.

CDR3 sequence reads: CASKSSGWVGELFF. In DNA form, the CDR3 reads TGTGCCAGCAAGTCTAGCGGGTGGGTCGGGGAGCTGTTTTTT. The chain joins TRBV27 to TRBJ2-2; TRBD2 matches at 8 bases. Losses at the gene ends were 7 bases for V and 7 bases for J; bases not matched to a gene: 8. Looked up from germline, CDR1 is MNHEY and CDR2 is SMNVEV (reference sequence). The CDR3 covers 14 residues.

This clone was picked up a small number of times. The chain recombines TRBV7-9 with TRBJ2-7; 7 nucleotides agree with TRBD2. The CDR3 length is 15 residues. V lost 5 bases and J lost 5; bases outside the gene matches: 12. CDR1 is SEHNR and CDR2 is FQNEAQ in the germline V gene (reference sequence). The CDR3 region is CASSRGEGKRDEQYF. CDR3 DNA sequence: TGTGCCAGCAGCCGCGGGGAGGGAAAAAGGGACGAGCAGTACTTC. The complete variable domain, with remaining parts taken from reference TRBV7-9 and TRBJ2-7, reads DTGVSQNPRHKITKRGQNVTFRCDPISEHNRLYWYRQTLGQGPEFLTYFQNEAQLEKSRLLSDRFSAERPKGSFSTLEIQRTEQGDSAMYLCASSRGEGKRDEQYFGPGTRLTVT.

The gene calls are TRBV28 and TRBJ2-1; TRBD2 matches at 9 bases. The J segment lost 8 bases and the V segment lost 5 bases, leaving 13 bases of the junction unmatched. Germline V CDR1 and CDR2: MDHEN, SYDVKM. The CDR3 length is 16 residues. Here the CDR3 DNA reads TGTGCCAGCAGTACCCCGAGCGCGGGGGGGCCGGATGAGCAGTTCTTC. Protein product: CASSTPSAGGPDEQFF. Variable domain in full (rest from reference TRBV28 and TRBJ2-1): DVKVTQSSRYLVKRTGEKVFLECVQDMDHENMFWYRQDPGLGLRLIYFSYDVKMKEKGDIPEGYSVSREKKERFSLILESASTNQTSMYLCASSTPSAGGPDEQFFGPGTRLTVL.

The chain has TRBV29-1 and TRBJ2-7, with D tentatively TRBD2 (6 bases). The CDR3 runs 13 residues. Germline V gene sequence: CDR1 SQVTM, CDR2 ANQGSEA. V dropped 7 bases and J dropped 6 bases, with 19 bases sitting between them. CDR3 sequence (DNA): TGCAGCGGGAAACGTACTAGCTCGAGCGAGCAGTACTTC. Translating gives CSGKRTSSSEQYF.

This chain links TRBV7-9 with TRBJ2-1; possibly TRBD2 for D (5 bases). The CDR3 runs 14 residues. V was pared by 2 bases and J by 0 bases, with 5 bases between. Per the germline V gene, CDR1 is SEHNR and CDR2 is FQNEAQ (reference sequence). CDR3 nucleotide sequence: TGTGCCAGCAGCTTAACTAGCTCCTACAATGAGCAGTTCTTC. It encodes CASSLTSSYNEQFF.

The CDR3 region has the DNA TGCGCCAGCAGCCCAGGGGACAGGACGCAAGAGACCCAGTACTTC. It translates to CASSPGDRTQETQYF. This chain connects TRBV5-1 to TRBJ2-5, with 8 bases fitting TRBD1. Germline-derived CDR1 and CDR2 are SGHRS and YFSETQ. Trimming took 4 bases from V and 2 from J; bases not matched to a gene: 7. The CDR3 is 15 residues long. The full variable domain, rest sourced from reference TRBV5-1 and TRBJ2-5, is KAGVTQTPRYLIKTRGQQVTLSCSPISGHRSVSWYQQTPGQGLQFLFEYFSETQRNKGNFPGRFSGRQFSNSRSEMNVSTLELGDSALYLCASSPGDRTQETQYFGPGTRLLVL.

This clone appeared once. V and J are TRBV7-9 and TRBJ2-3; D perhaps matches TRBD1 (5 bases). The CDR3 covers 16 residues. The germline gives CDR1 SEHNR, CDR2 FQNEAQ (reference sequence). V gave up 5 bases and J gave up 6 bases, with 21 bases separating them. CDR3 protein: CASSAVGRIPWDTQYF. The CDR3 DNA reads as TGTGCCAGCAGCGCCGTGGGGCGGATACCGTGGGATACGCAGTATTTT.

CDR3: CASSVWGGEGDTQYF. The CDR3 coding sequence is TGTGCCAGCAGCGTATGGGGGGGAGAGGGAGATACGCAGTATTTT. The chain employs TRBV9 and TRBJ2-3; 7 bases match TRBD2. The CDR3 is made up of 15 amino acids. The germline V gene encodes CDR1 SGDLS and CDR2 YYNGEE. The J segment lost 5 bases and the V segment lost 1 base, leaving 7 bases of the junction unmatched.

As for this clone: Other nucleotide sequences from this sample produce the same CDR3. The rearrangement links TRBV27 to TRBJ2-2; D possibly corresponds to TRBD1 (6 bases). Trimming stripped 0 bases from V and 0 bases from J, with 8 bases between. Germline CDR1 and CDR2: MNHEY and SMNVEV (reference sequence). The CDR3 length is 16 residues. CDR3 protein: CASSLSTGSNTGELFF. DNA of the CDR3: TGTGCCAGCAGTTTATCGACAGGCTCGAACACCGGGGAGCTGTTTTTT.

The rearrangement joins TRBV6-5 to TRBJ1-6; D is uncertain. Trimming left V 3 bases short and J 7 bases short, with 7 bases between. CDR1 is MNHEY and CDR2 is SVGAGI in the germline V gene. This CDR3 spans 13 amino acids. The CDR3 bases are TGTGCCAGCAGTTATGCGGAGAATTCACCCCTCCACTTT. Protein product: CASSYAENSPLHF.

The gene calls are TRBV5-6 and TRBJ2-7; 8 positions match TRBD2. The CDR3 length is 14 residues. Germline V gene lookup returns CDR1 SGHDT and CDR2 YYEEEE. Trimming cost V 6 bases and J 3 bases; bases outside gene matches: 8. The CDR3 nucleotides are TGTGCCAGCATAGTAAGCGGGAGTGGCTACGAGCAGTACTTC. Translated: CASIVSGSGYEQYF.

This rearrangement joins TRBV11-2 to TRBJ2-5, with 7 positions matching TRBD2. Germline V gene lookup returns CDR1 SGHAT and CDR2 FQNNGV. The junction had 8 bases not matched to a gene; V was cut back by 4 bases and J by 9 bases. The CDR3 totals 13 residues. The CDR3 sequence: CASSSVERGAQYF. In DNA form, the CDR3 reads TGTGCCAGCAGCTCCGTCGAACGGGGGGCCCAGTACTTC. Full variable domain (rest looked up from reference TRBV11-2 and TRBJ2-5): EAGVAQSPRYKIIEKRQSVAFWCNPISGHATLYWYQQILGQGPKLLIQFQNNGVVDDSQLPKDRFSAERLKGVDSTLKIQPAKLEDSAVYLCASSSVERGAQYFGPGTRLLVL.

The chain uses TRBV29-1 and TRBJ2-1, with D possibly being TRBD1 (6 bases). The V end was cut by 1 base, the J end by 0 bases, with 19 bases between. The CDR3 spans 18 residues. The germline CDR1 and CDR2 sequences are SQVTM and ANQGSEA. The CDR3, as DNA: TGCAGCGTTGAAGGGGTCCGGACAGTCATCAGCTCCTACAATGAGCAGTTCTTC. Translated, it gives CSVEGVRTVISSYNEQFF.

The chain combines TRBV2 with TRBJ1-6; 10 bases align to TRBD1. Germline V gives CDR1 SNHLY, CDR2 FYNNEI. V lost 8 bases and J lost 8; bases outside the gene matches: 18. CDR3 length: 18 amino acids. CDR3 residues: CASVRRGRGQGFYSPLHF. In DNA form, the CDR3 reads TGTGCCAGCGTCAGGAGGGGCCGGGGACAGGGGTTCTATTCACCCCTCCACTTT.

The chain couples TRBV3-1 (or the pseudogene TRBV3-2) to TRBJ1-2; 11 bases are shared with TRBD1. Germline assignment: CDR1 LGHDT and CDR2 YNNKEL (reference sequence). The length of the CDR3 is 17 residues. Trimming at V came to 4 bases and at J to 3 bases, leaving 10 bases not matched to a gene. As DNA, the CDR3 is TGTGCCAGCAGCCCCCTAAGGGACAGGGGGTTTGACTATGGCTACACCTTC. Translating it yields CASSPLRDRGFDYGYTF.

The chain recombines TRBV11-3 with TRBJ2-1; 8 bases fit TRBD1. The ends lost 5 bases at V and 1 base at J; junction bases unmatched: 1. CDR1 is SGHNT, CDR2 YENEEA, per germline. CDR3 length: 14 amino acids. The CDR3 region is CASSRDRSYNEQFF. CDR3 coding DNA: TGTGCCAGCAGCCGGGACAGGTCCTACAATGAGCAGTTCTTC.

This chain connects TRBV29-1 to TRBJ2-3, with D perhaps matching TRBD2 (5 bases). Per the germline V gene, CDR1 is SQVTM and CDR2 is ANQGSEA. This CDR3 region has 14 residues. V gave up 6 bases and J gave up 2 bases, with 15 bases separating them. The DNA of the CDR3 is TGCAGCGTGGCTCGCGGGTCCAACACAGATACGCAGTATTTT. Translating gives CSVARGSNTDTQYF.

This chain links TRBV5-1 with TRBJ2-1; no clear D gene. CDR1 is SGHRS, CDR2 YFSETQ, per germline. This CDR3 comprises 14 residues. With 0 bases removed from V and 5 bases from J, the gap between germline ends came to 9 bases. The DNA for the CDR3 is TGCGCCAGCAGCTTGGTCGCGAGTGACAATGAGCAGTTCTTC. The encoded protein is CASSLVASDNEQFF.

This chain joins TRBV2 and TRBJ2-7; TRBD1 might be the D (6 bases). V was shortened by 8 bases and J by 0 bases, with 8 bases between the two germline ends. This CDR3 is built from 12 residues. From germline, CDR1 is SNHLY and CDR2 FYNNEI. The CDR3: CASRTDSYEQYF. The CDR3 coding sequence is TGTGCCAGCCGGACAGACTCCTACGAGCAGTACTTC.

The chain is built from TRBV28 and TRBJ2-7; 7 bases align to TRBD2. This CDR3 has 15 amino acids. Germline trimming cut 3 bases from V and 0 bases from J; bases unmatched to any gene: 5. The germline CDR1 and CDR2 sequences are MDHEN and SYDVKM. The chain's CDR3 is CASSLGGRDSYEQYF. CDR3 bases: TGTGCCAGCAGTTTGGGGGGGAGGGACTCCTACGAGCAGTACTTC.